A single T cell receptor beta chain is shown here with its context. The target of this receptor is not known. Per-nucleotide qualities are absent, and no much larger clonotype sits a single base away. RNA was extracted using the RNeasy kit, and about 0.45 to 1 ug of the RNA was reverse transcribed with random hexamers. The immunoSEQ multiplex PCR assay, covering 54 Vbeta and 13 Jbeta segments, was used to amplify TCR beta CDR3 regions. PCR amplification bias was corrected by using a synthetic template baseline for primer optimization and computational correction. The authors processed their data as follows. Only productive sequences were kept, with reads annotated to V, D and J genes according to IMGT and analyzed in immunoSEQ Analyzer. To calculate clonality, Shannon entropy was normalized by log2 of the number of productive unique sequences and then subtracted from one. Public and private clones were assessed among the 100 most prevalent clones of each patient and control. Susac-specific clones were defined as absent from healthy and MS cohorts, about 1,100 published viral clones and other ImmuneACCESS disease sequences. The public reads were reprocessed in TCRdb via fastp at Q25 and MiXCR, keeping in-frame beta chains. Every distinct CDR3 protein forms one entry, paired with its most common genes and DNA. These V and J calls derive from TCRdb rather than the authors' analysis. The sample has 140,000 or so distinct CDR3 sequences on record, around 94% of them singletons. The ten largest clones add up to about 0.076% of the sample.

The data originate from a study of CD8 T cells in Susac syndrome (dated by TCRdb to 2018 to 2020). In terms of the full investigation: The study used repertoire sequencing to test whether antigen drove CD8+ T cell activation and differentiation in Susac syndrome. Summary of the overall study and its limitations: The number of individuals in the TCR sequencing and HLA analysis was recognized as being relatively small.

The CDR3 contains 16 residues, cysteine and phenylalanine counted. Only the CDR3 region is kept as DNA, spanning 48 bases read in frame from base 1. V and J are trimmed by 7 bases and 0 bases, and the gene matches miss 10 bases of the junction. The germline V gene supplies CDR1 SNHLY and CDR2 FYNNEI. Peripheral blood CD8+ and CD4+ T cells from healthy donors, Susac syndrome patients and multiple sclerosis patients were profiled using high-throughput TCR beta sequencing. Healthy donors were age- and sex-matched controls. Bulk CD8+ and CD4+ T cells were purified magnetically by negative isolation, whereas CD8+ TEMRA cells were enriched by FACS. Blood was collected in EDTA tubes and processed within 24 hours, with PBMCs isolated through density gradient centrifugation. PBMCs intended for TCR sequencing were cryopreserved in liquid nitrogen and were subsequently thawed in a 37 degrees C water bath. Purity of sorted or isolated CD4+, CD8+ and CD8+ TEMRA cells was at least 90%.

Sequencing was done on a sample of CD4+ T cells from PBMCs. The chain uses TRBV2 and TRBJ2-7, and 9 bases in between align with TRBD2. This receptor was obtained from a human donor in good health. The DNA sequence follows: TGTGCCAGCAAGGGGGCTAGCGGGGTTCTCTCCTACGAGCAGTACTTC. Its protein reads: CASKGASGVLSYEQYF.